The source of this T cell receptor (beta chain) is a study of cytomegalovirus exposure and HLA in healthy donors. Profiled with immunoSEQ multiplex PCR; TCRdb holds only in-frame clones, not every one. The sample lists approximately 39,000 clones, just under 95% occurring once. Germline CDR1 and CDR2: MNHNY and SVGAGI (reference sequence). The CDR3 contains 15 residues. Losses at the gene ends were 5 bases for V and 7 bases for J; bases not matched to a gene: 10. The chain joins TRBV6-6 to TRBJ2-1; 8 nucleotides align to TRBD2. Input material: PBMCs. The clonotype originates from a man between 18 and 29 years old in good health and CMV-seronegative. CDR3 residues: CASSITGGPRNEQFF. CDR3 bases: TGTGCCAGCAGTATTACGGGGGGGCCTCGGAATGAGCAGTTCTTC.